Below, 24 T cell receptor beta chains from the same sample are listed, as sequenced in a study of CD8+CD57+ T cells in acquired aplastic anemia. The TCR beta profiling, which covered VDJ combination and CDR3 sequence, was carried out using genomic DNA as the template. Each CDR3 protein is one row after TCRdb ran MiXCR on the reads. The data show some 98,000 distinct CDR3 sequences, approximately 73% seen once. Sequenced patients had shown CD8+CD57+ cell expansion by flow cytometry. The sequenced material came from sorted CD4+, CD8+, or CD8+CD57+ T cells (not recorded which) from PBMCs. The origin of the receptors is a human donor with aplastic anemia.

The chain joins TRBV24-1 to TRBJ1-5; D is ambiguous. The CDR3 extends over 14 amino acids. Trimming took 3 bases from V and 6 from J, leaving 11 bases between them. Per germline, CDR1 KGHDR and CDR2 SFDVKD. This CDR3 reads CATSDHNRTQPQHF. DNA for the CDR3: TGTGCCACCAGTGATCACAATAGGACTCAGCCCCAGCATTTT.

V usage is TRBV29-1 and J usage is TRBJ2-1; D remains unclear. The CDR3 runs to 12 residues. The V end was cut by 4 bases, the J end by 0 bases, with 4 bases between. Germline CDR1 and CDR2: SQVTM and ANQGSEA. CDR3 residues: CSVAYSYNEQFF. The CDR3 bases are TGCAGCGTTGCCTACTCCTACAATGAGCAGTTCTTC.

There are a few counts of this clonotype. The chain has TRBV19 and TRBJ1-2; 10 bases fit TRBD1. The CDR3 is made up of 15 amino acids. Germline values: CDR1 LNHDA, CDR2 SQIVND (reference sequence). The trim removed 2 bases at V and 3 bases at J, leaving 3 bases unmatched. The CDR3 is CASSITGTGDYGYTF. CDR3 nucleotides: TGTGCCAGTAGTATAACCGGGACAGGGGACTATGGCTACACCTTC.

The V and J genes are TRBV20-1 and TRBJ1-4; D remains ambiguous. The CDR3 has 12 amino acids. Germline CDR1 is DFQATT and CDR2 is SNEGSKA (reference sequence). Trimming cost V 3 bases and J 5 bases, with 7 bases left between them. The chain's CDR3 is CSASRVNEKLFF. The CDR3 bases are TGCAGTGCTAGTCGGGTAAATGAAAAACTGTTTTTT.

This rearrangement joins TRBV2 to TRBJ2-2, with 7 bases fitting TRBD2. CDR1 is SNHLY, CDR2 FYNNEI, per germline. The CDR3 totals 13 residues. Trimming at V came to 6 bases and at J to 3 bases, leaving 1 base not matched to a gene. The CDR3 DNA reads as TGTGCCAGCAGAGCGGGATACACCGGGGAGCTGTTTTTT. This sequence encodes CASRAGYTGELFF.

The chain employs TRBV29-1 and TRBJ2-5; D might be TRBD1 (6 bases). The CDR3 is made up of 13 amino acids. Germline V gives CDR1 SQVTM, CDR2 ANQGSEA. The V and J ends lost 6 bases and 1 base respectively, with 12 bases between them. CDR3 sequence: CSVSRTAQETQYF. Here the CDR3 DNA reads TGCAGCGTCTCCCGGACAGCCCAAGAGACCCAGTACTTC. Using reference TRBV29-1 and TRBJ2-5 for the parts outside the CDR3, the full variable domain is SAVISQKPSRDICQRGTSLTIQCQVDSQVTMMFWYRQQPGQSLTLIATANQGSEATYESGFVIDKFPISRPNLTFSTLTVSNMSPEDSSIYLCSVSRTAQETQYFGPGTRLLVL.

The genes are TRBV20-1 and TRBJ2-7; D is perhaps TRBD1 or TRBD2 (5 bases each). CDR1 DFQATT and CDR2 SNEGSKA come from the germline V gene (reference sequence). This CDR3 spans 13 amino acids. With 0 bases removed from V and 4 bases from J, the gap between germline ends came to 10 bases. CDR3 nucleotides: TGCAGTGCTAGAGATCTGGGGGAGTACGAGCAGTACTTC. This translates into CSARDLGEYEQYF.

This rearrangement joins TRBV7-8 to TRBJ2-3; D may correspond to TRBD1 or TRBD2 (5 bases each). Trimming took off 1 base at V and 2 bases at J, with 10 bases between the two ends. CDR1 and CDR2 (germline): SGHVS, FQNEAQ. The CDR3 spans 15 residues. The CDR3 is CASSLVVGVTDTQYF. The CDR3 DNA reads TGTGCCAGCAGCTTAGTAGTGGGGGTCACAGATACGCAGTATTTT.

This clonotype was seen only once. This chain links TRBV4-1 with TRBJ1-1; no clear D. The V gene's germline CDR1 is MGHRA and CDR2 YSYEKL. This CDR3 comprises 15 residues. Trimming removed 1 base from V and 2 bases from J, with 11 bases in between. Here the CDR3 reads CASSQAEGKNTEAFF. The CDR3 nucleotides are TGCGCCAGCAGCCAAGCGGAGGGAAAAAACACTGAAGCTTTCTTT.

V is TRBV7-8 and J is TRBJ2-7, with D unresolved. The CDR3 covers 12 residues. Germline V gene sequence: CDR1 SGHVS, CDR2 FQNEAQ. V was pared by 3 bases and J by 2 bases, with 5 bases between. CDR3 coding DNA: TGTGCCAGCAGCTTTTCAGCCTACGAGCAGTACTTC. Protein sequence: CASSFSAYEQYF.

The chain has TRBV7-8 and TRBJ1-3; unclear D gene. Per the germline V gene, CDR1 is SGHVS and CDR2 is FQNEAQ. Trimming pared 9 bases from V and 4 bases from J, leaving 7 bases between. The CDR3 has 11 residues. Here the CDR3 reads CASTEGNTIYF. The CDR3 DNA follows: TGTGCCAGTACAGAGGGAAACACCATATATTTT.

This clonotype was counted ten times or more. The genes are TRBV20-1 and TRBJ2-5; D may be TRBD2 (6 bases). The germline CDR1 and CDR2 sequences are DFQATT and SNEGSKA (reference sequence). V lost 5 bases and J lost 4, with 17 bases in between. The CDR3 covers 14 residues. CDR3 protein: CSARAGSKGETQYF. CDR3 bases: TGCAGTGCTCGTGCCGGGAGTAAGGGAGAGACCCAGTACTTC.

CDR3 loop: CASSRRGNTEAFF. The CDR3 region has the DNA TGTGCCAGCAGTCGCAGGGGGAACACTGAAGCTTTCTTT. This chain connects TRBV2 to TRBJ1-1, with TRBD1 as a possible D gene (6 bases). Trimming pared 5 bases from V and 1 base from J, leaving 8 bases between. The CDR3 spans 13 residues. CDR1 SNHLY and CDR2 FYNNEI come from the germline V gene. Supplemented by reference TRBV2 and TRBJ1-1, the full variable domain reads EPEVTQTPSHQVTQMGQEVILRCVPISNHLYFYWYRQILGQKVEFLVSFYNNEISEKSEIFDDQFSVERPDGSNFTLKIRSTKLEDSAMYFCASSRRGNTEAFFGQGTRLTVV.

The rearrangement uses TRBV11-1 and TRBJ1-1; 7 bases fit TRBD1. With V trimmed by 7 bases and J by 1 base, 12 bases remained unmatched. This CDR3 spans 16 amino acids. Per germline, CDR1 SGHAT and CDR2 FQDESV (reference sequence). For the CDR3, the DNA is TGTGCCAGCACCCGCATTCAGGGGGGCGGGAACACTGAAGCTTTCTTT. It specifies CASTRIQGGGNTEAFF.

The CDR3 region has the DNA TGCAGTGCTAGAGGGATCCAATCTGGTGGCTACACCTTC. Amino acid sequence: CSARGIQSGGYTF. This sequence joins TRBV20-1 and TRBJ1-2, with D uncertain. V was trimmed by 1 base and J by 7 bases, leaving 13 bases between them. Germline CDR1 reads DFQATT; CDR2 reads SNEGSKA (reference sequence). This CDR3 is built from 13 residues.

The V and J genes are TRBV10-3 and TRBJ2-7; TRBD1 aligns across 10 bases. The length of the CDR3 is 14 residues. Germline-derived CDR1 and CDR2 are ENHRY and SYGVKD. Trimming cost V 10 bases and J 7 bases; bases outside gene matches: 13. CDR3 region: CATLGQGVLVEQYF. CDR3 DNA: TGTGCCACCCTTGGACAGGGGGTGCTTGTGGAGCAGTACTTC.

V usage is TRBV19 and J usage is TRBJ1-5; TRBD1 matches at 8 bases. The germline gives CDR1 LNHDA, CDR2 SQIVND (reference sequence). The CDR3 runs to 17 residues. The junction had 8 bases not matched to a gene; V was cut back by 3 bases and J by 1 base. CDR3 residues: CASSIGGWTGSNQPQHF. The CDR3 DNA follows: TGTGCCAGTAGTATCGGGGGGTGGACAGGGAGCAATCAGCCCCAGCATTTT.

This clonotype was seen at least ten times. This sequence joins TRBV7-7 and TRBJ1-5; D gene unclear. Germline V gene lookup returns CDR1 SSHAT and CDR2 FNYEAQ (reference sequence). This CDR3 region has 13 residues. V lost 0 bases and J lost 4, with 4 bases in between. CDR3 coding DNA: TGTGCCAGCAGCTTAGCTGTGAATCAGCCCCAGCATTTT. Translation: CASSLAVNQPQHF. Combining the CDR3 with reference TRBV7-7 and TRBJ1-5 gives the whole variable domain GAGVSQSPRYKVTKRGQDVTLRCDPISSHATLYWYQQALGQGPEFLTYFNYEAQPDKSGLPSDRFSAERPEGSISTLTIQRTEQRDSAMYRCASSLAVNQPQHFGDGTRLSIL.

The chain employs TRBV2 and TRBJ2-5, with 10 bases that match TRBD2. The CDR3 is 15 residues long. V lost 7 bases and J lost 7; bases outside the gene matches: 12. The germline V gene encodes CDR1 SNHLY and CDR2 FYNNEI. CDR3 in DNA: TGTGCCAGCAAAACTAGCGGGGCTACACTTGGGACCCAGTACTTC. It translates to CASKTSGATLGTQYF.

The chain carries TRBV5-1 and TRBJ1-6; TRBD1 matches at 9 bases. This CDR3 spans 14 amino acids. Germline V lookup: CDR1 SGHRS, CDR2 YFSETQ. J gave up 9 bases and V 3 bases, and 4 bases lay outside the gene matches. DNA for the CDR3: TGCGCCAGCAGCTACGGGACAGGGAGTTCACCCCTCCACTTT. It encodes CASSYGTGSSPLHF. Filled out from reference TRBV5-1 and TRBJ1-6, the complete variable domain reads KAGVTQTPRYLIKTRGQQVTLSCSPISGHRSVSWYQQTPGQGLQFLFEYFSETQRNKGNFPGRFSGRQFSNSRSEMNVSTLELGDSALYLCASSYGTGSSPLHFGNGTRLTVT.

Many counts were recorded for this clonotype. The chain has TRBV6-1 and TRBJ2-7, with D perhaps TRBD1 (5 bases). The CDR3 consists of 13 residues. The germline gives CDR1 MNHNS, CDR2 SASEGT. Trimming removed 4 bases at V and 1 base at J, with 8 bases between. Written as DNA, the CDR3 is TGTGCCAGCAGTGCGACAGCTTCCTACGAGCAGTACTTC. Translating it yields CASSATASYEQYF.

This clonotype has just a few counts. The V gene is TRBV5-1, the J gene TRBJ2-3; TRBD2 matches 13 bases. Germline V lookup: CDR1 SGHRS, CDR2 YFSETQ. V dropped 4 bases and J dropped 5; count of bases not matched to a gene: 16. This CDR3 contains 19 residues. The CDR3 sequence is CASSPLGTSGTLAEDTQYF. The CDR3 nucleotides are TGCGCCAGCAGCCCCCTAGGGACTAGCGGGACGCTCGCCGAAGATACGCAGTATTTT.

This clonotype was seen just once. This chain connects TRBV19 to TRBJ2-7; 8 bases line up with TRBD1. The CDR3 covers 15 residues. CDR1 and CDR2 (germline): LNHDA, SQIVND (reference sequence). The V segment lost 6 bases and the J segment 4 bases; nucleotides outside the gene matches: 11. CDR3 protein: CASRSQGQGSYEQYF. The CDR3 DNA reads as TGTGCCAGTAGATCCCAAGGACAGGGTTCGTACGAGCAGTACTTC.

The J gene is TRBJ2-1, the V gene TRBV2; 13 bases fit TRBD2. CDR1 is SNHLY, CDR2 FYNNEI, per germline. Germline trimming cut 0 bases from V and 5 bases from J; bases unmatched to any gene: 7. This CDR3 has 18 amino acids. The chain's CDR3 is CASSEAILAGGADNEQFF. The CDR3, as DNA: TGTGCCAGCAGTGAAGCAATACTAGCGGGAGGGGCTGACAATGAGCAGTTCTTC.